The 13 T cell receptor beta chains below all came from one sample that was sequenced in a study of T cells after yellow fever vaccination. A single record per CDR3 protein comes from TCRdb applying MiXCR to the 5' RACE reads. In the table there are approximately 160,000 distinct CDR3 sequences, approximately 6.2% of which are singletons. The input for sequencing was CD4+ T cells sorted from PBMCs, taken on the day of the first yellow fever vaccination. The receptors derive from a man aged 18-30 years who received the YFV17D yellow fever vaccine.

This clonotype was seen a handful of times. The chain is built from TRBV7-9 and TRBJ1-3; no definite D call. The CDR3 is 17 amino acids. The V end lost 2 bases, the J end lost 0 bases, and 14 bases lay between the germline ends. Looked up from germline, CDR1 is SEHNR and CDR2 is FQNEAQ (reference sequence). The CDR3 bases are TGTGCCAGCAGCTTAATTACCCTAGTTTACTCTGGAAACACCATATATTTT. Its translation is CASSLITLVYSGNTIYF.

This clonotype was observed a few times. The rearrangement links TRBV5-1 to TRBJ2-1; 7 bases match TRBD1. The CDR3 is made up of 12 amino acids. CDR1 and CDR2 from the germline V gene are SGHRS and YFSETQ. Losses at the gene ends were 0 bases for V and 13 bases for J; bases not matched to a gene: 4. CDR3 sequence (DNA): TGCGCCAGCAGCTTGGCAACAGGGGACCAGTTCTTC. Protein: CASSLATGDQFF.

This chain joins TRBV12-3 or TRBV12-4 and TRBJ1-1, with D unresolved. The CDR3 sequence is 13 residues long. V was trimmed by 4 bases and J by 10 bases, leaving 16 bases between them. CDR3 region: CASSSESGVGAFF. CDR3 coding DNA: TGTGCCAGCAGTTCCGAATCCGGGGTTGGAGCTTTCTTT.

This clonotype was observed at least ten times. CDR3: CASSLQGGELFF. Written as DNA, the CDR3 is TGCGCCAGCAGCTTGCAGGGCGGCGAGCTGTTTTTT. V usage is TRBV5-1 and J usage is TRBJ2-2; weak D call: TRBD1 (5 bases). CDR1 is SGHRS, CDR2 YFSETQ, per germline. V lost 1 base and J lost 11, with 9 bases in between. The length of the CDR3 is 12 residues.

The table lists this clonotype with many counts. CDR3 nucleotide sequence: TGTGCCAGCAGTTACCGCCGACTAGTCCCCATTACGAACACCGGGGAGCTGTTTTTT. Its translation: CASSYRRLVPITNTGELFF. V usage is TRBV6-2 or TRBV6-3 and J usage is TRBJ2-2; D possibly corresponds to TRBD2 (6 bases). This CDR3 comprises 19 residues. Between the trimmed V and J ends, which lost 2 bases and 0 bases, there was a span of 19 bases. Germline loops: CDR1 MNHEY, CDR2 SVGEGT.

This clonotype occurred many times. The genes are TRBV3-1 and TRBJ2-7, with TRBD2 matching 10 bases. The junction had 2 bases not matched to a gene; V was cut back by 4 bases and J by 5 bases. Germline V gene lookup returns CDR1 LGHDT and CDR2 YNNKEL (reference sequence). The CDR3 totals 13 residues. CDR3 sequence reads: CASSPSGGHEQYV. The CDR3 DNA follows: TGTGCCAGCAGCCCTAGCGGGGGACACGAGCAGTACGTC.

This clonotype was seen many times. The chain joins TRBV5-6 to TRBJ2-7; D is possibly TRBD1 (5 bases). V dropped 2 bases and J dropped 3 bases, with 9 bases sitting between them. The CDR3 has 13 amino acids. Germline V gene data show CDR1 as SGHDT and CDR2 as YYEEEE. For the CDR3, the DNA is TGTGCCAGCAGCTTAAGGGGCCTCTACGAGCAGTACGTC. The encoded protein is CASSLRGLYEQYV.

This clonotype has only a few counts. This chain uses TRBV7-2 with TRBJ2-4; TRBD2 might be the D (6 bases). The CDR3 contains 13 residues. V was cut by 3 bases and J by 8 bases, with 11 bases left in between. Germline V CDR1 and CDR2: SGHTA, FQGNSA. The CDR3: CASSFGGVDIQYF. CDR3 in DNA: TGTGCCAGCAGCTTTGGAGGGGTGGACATTCAGTACTTC.

The CDR3 DNA reads as TGTGCCAGCAGTCGACAGGGCCTCAAGGACAATGAGCAGTTCTTC. This encodes CASSRQGLKDNEQFF. This chain joins TRBV27 and TRBJ2-1, with TRBD1 identical over 7 bases. J was trimmed by 5 bases and V by 5 bases; bases with no gene match: 9. Germline loops: CDR1 MNHEY, CDR2 SMNVEV (reference sequence). This CDR3 region has 15 residues.

This clonotype was counted many times. The genes are TRBV7-2 and TRBJ1-3, with 9 bases matching TRBD1. Per germline, CDR1 SGHTA and CDR2 FQGNSA. This CDR3 spans 15 amino acids. V shed 5 bases, J shed 3 bases, and the junction held 5 bases outside the gene matches. In DNA form, the CDR3 reads TGTGCCAGCAGCCTCTGGACAGGGGATGGAAACACCATATATTTT. Amino acid sequence: CASSLWTGDGNTIYF.

This clonotype has a handful of counts. CDR3 in amino acids: CASSTGVVANTGELFF. CDR3 coding DNA: TGTGCCAGCAGCACCGGGGTAGTTGCGAACACCGGGGAGCTGTTTTTT. This chain connects TRBV7-6 to TRBJ2-2; D may be TRBD2 (5 bases). Germline CDR1 SGHVS, CDR2 FNYEAQ. The V gene lost 5 bases and the J gene lost 0 bases, with 13 bases spanning the gap. The CDR3 contains 16 residues. Full variable domain (missing parts from reference TRBV7-6 and TRBJ2-2): GAGVSQSPRYKVTKRGQDVALRCDPISGHVSLYWYRQALGQGPEFLTYFNYEAQQDKSGLPNDRFSAERPEGSISTLTIQRTEQRDSAMYRCASSTGVVANTGELFFGEGSRLTVL.

Many counts were recorded for this clonotype. This chain links TRBV2 with TRBJ1-6, with 9 positions matching TRBD1. With V trimmed by 2 bases and J by 9 bases, 5 bases remained unmatched. Germline V gene data show CDR1 as SNHLY and CDR2 as FYNNEI. The CDR3 length is 15 residues. CDR3 DNA sequence: TGTGCCAGCAGTGAAACCCGGGACAGGGTTTCACCCCTCCACTTT. Encoded protein: CASSETRDRVSPLHF.

The DNA for the CDR3 is TGCGCCAGCAGCCCGGCGGGAGGGCGACAGGGTTCACCCCTCCACTTT. This translates into CASSPAGGRQGSPLHF. The chain carries TRBV4-3 and TRBJ1-6, with 7 bases fitting TRBD1. From germline, CDR1 is LGHNA and CDR2 YSLEER. V lost 4 bases and J lost 9; bases outside the gene matches: 12. This CDR3 has 16 amino acids.